This T cell receptor (beta chain) was obtained from a study of breast tumors, draining lymph nodes, adjacent tissues. General study findings and limits: The data were judged consistent with most tumor T cells coming from lymph node and expanding in tumor. Luminal-like breast cancer showed significantly higher tumor–nontumor repertoire similarity than basal-like. That most tumor T cells come from lymph nodes remained unproven. Compared with lymph nodes, tumors were less diverse; compared with nontumor tissue, more.

TCRdb re-analysed the multiplex PCR reads in MiXCR, keeping a single row per CDR3 protein. The table records around 43,000 distinct CDR3 sequences, more than 20% of them present only once. Germline-derived CDR1 and CDR2 are SSHAT and FNYEAQ (reference sequence). The length of the CDR3 is 15 residues. Many counts were recorded for this clonotype. No antigen is known for it. A read error may produce the germline difference seen at one junction end. This TCR came from a female donor with breast cancer. Some clones in this sample may be carry-over from other donors' samples. The V gene is TRBV7-7, the J gene TRBJ2-7; 10 nucleotides align to TRBD1. Sequencing was done on a sample of breast tumor tissue. CDR3 DNA: TGTGCTAGCAGCACAGGACAGGGGGGGTCCTACGAGCAGTACTTC. Translation: CASSTGQGGSYEQYF.